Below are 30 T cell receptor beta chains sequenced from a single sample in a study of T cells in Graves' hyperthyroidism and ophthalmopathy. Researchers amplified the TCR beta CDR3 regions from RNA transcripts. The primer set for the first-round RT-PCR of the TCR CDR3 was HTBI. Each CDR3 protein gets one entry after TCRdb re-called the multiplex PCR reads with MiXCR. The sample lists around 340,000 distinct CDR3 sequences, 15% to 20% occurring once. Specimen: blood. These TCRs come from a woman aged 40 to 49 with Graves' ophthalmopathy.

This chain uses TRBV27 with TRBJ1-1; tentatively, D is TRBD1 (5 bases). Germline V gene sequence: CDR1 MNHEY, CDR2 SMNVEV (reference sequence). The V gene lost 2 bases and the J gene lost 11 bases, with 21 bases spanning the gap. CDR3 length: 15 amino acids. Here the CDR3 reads CASSLGSGFRAAAFF. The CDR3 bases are TGTGCCAGCAGTTTAGGGTCTGGGTTCAGGGCCGCGGCTTTCTTT.

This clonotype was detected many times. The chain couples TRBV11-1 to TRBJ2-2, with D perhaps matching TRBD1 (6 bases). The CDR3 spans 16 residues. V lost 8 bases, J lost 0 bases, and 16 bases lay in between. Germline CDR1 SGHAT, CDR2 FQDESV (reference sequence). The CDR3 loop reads CASGATGTPNTGELFF. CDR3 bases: TGTGCCAGCGGCGCCACCGGGACACCGAACACCGGGGAGCTGTTTTTT.

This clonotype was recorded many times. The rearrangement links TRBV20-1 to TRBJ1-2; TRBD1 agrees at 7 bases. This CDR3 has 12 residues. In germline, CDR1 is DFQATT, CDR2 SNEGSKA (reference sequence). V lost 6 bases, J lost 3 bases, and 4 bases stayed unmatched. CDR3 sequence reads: CSARDSYYGYTF. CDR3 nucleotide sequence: TGCAGTGCGAGGGACAGCTACTATGGCTACACCTTC.

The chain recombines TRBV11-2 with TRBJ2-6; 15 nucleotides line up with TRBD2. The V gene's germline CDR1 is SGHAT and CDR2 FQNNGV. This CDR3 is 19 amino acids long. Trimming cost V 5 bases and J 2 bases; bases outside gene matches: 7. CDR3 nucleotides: TGTGCCAGCAGCCTTCTCTGGACTAGCGGGAGGGCTGGGGCCAACGTCCTGACTTTC. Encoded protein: CASSLLWTSGRAGANVLTF.

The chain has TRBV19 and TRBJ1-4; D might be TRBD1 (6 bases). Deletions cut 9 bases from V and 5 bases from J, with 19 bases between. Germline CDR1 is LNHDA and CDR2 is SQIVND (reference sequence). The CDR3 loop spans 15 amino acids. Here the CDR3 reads CASRSIGGNNEKLFF. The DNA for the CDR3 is TGTGCCAGCCGAAGCATTGGGGGCAACAATGAAAAACTGTTTTTT.

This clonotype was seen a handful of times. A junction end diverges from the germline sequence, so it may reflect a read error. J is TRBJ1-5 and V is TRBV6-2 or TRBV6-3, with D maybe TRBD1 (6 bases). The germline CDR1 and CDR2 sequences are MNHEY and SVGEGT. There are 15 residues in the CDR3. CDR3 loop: CASSAGIGGGQPQLF. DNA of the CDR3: TGTGCCAGCAGTGCCGGGATAGGGGGAGGTCAGCCCCAGCTTTTT.

The chain's CDR3 is CASSLYSTSSSGNTIYF. The DNA for the CDR3 is TGCGCCAGCAGCTTGTATTCCACATCCTCCTCTGGAAACACCATATATTTT. V and J are TRBV5-1 and TRBJ1-3; D is ambiguous. The germline CDR1 and CDR2 sequences are SGHRS and YFSETQ. V lost 1 base to trimming and J lost 0 bases, with 14 bases between them. The CDR3 has 17 residues.

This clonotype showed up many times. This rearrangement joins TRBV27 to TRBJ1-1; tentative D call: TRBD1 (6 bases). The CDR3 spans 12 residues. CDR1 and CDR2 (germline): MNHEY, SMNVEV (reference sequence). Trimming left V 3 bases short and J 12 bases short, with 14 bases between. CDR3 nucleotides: TGTGCCAGCAGTTTCTTGGGGGGCGCTTCTTTCTTT. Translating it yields CASSFLGGASFF.

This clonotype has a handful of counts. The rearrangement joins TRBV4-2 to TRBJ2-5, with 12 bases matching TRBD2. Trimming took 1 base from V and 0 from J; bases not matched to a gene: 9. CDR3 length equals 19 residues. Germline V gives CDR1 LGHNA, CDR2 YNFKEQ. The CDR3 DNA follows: TGTGCCAGCAGCCAAGGATACCTAGCGGGAGGGCCGAACCAAGAGACCCAGTACTTC. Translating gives CASSQGYLAGGPNQETQYF.

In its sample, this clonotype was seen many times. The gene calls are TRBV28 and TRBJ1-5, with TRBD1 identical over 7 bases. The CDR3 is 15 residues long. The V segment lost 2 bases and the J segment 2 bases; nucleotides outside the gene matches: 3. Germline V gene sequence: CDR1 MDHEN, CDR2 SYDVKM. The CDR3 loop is CASSLVQGGNQPQHF. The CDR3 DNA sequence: TGTGCCAGCAGTTTAGTTCAGGGGGGCAATCAGCCCCAGCATTTT.

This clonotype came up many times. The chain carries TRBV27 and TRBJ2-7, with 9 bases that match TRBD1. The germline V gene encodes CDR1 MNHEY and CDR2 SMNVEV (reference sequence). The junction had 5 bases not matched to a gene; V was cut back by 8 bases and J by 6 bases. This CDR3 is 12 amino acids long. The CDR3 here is CASRDRAGEQYF. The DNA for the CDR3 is TGTGCCAGCCGGGACAGGGCAGGCGAGCAGTACTTC.

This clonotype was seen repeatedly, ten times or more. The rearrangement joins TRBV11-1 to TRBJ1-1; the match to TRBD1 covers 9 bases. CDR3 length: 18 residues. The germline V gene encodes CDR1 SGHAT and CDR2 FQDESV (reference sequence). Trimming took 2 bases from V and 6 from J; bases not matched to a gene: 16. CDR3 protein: CASSLWRGRDRGIAEAFF. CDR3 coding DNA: TGTGCCAGCAGCTTATGGAGGGGGAGAGACAGGGGGATTGCTGAAGCTTTCTTT.

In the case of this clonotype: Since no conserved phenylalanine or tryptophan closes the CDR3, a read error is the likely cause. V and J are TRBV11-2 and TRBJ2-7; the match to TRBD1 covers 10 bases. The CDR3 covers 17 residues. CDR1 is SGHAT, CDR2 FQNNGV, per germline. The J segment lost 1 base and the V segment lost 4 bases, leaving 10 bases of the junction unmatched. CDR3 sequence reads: CASSSNSGTGVSYEQYL. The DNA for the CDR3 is TGTGCCAGCAGCTCTAACTCCGGGACAGGGGTTTCCTACGAGCAGTACCTC.

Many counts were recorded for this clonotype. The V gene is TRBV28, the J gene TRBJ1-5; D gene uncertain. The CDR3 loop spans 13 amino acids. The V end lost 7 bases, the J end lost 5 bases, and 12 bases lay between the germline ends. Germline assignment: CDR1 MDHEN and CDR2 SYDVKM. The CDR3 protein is CASTLSVDQPQHF. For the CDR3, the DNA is TGTGCCAGCACTCTTAGTGTTGATCAGCCCCAGCATTTT.

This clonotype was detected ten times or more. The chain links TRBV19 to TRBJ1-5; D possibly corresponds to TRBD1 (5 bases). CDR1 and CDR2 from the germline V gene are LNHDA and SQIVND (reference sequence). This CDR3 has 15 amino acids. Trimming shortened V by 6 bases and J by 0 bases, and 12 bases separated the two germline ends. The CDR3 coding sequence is TGTGCCAGTAGAACGACAGTAAATAGCAATCAGCCCCAGCATTTT. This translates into CASRTTVNSNQPQHF.

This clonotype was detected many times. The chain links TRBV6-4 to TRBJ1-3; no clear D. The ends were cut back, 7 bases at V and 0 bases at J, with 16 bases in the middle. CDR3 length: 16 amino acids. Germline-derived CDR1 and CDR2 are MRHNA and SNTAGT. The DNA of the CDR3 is TGTGCCAGCACGACGAAGAGGAGCCACTCTGGAAACACCATATATTTT. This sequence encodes CASTTKRSHSGNTIYF.

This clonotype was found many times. CDR3 in amino acids: CASSEYFGTDGNTIYF. CDR3 in DNA: TGTGCCAGCAGTGAATATTTCGGGACAGACGGAAACACCATATATTTT. The V call is TRBV25-1, the J call TRBJ1-3, with 7 bases that match TRBD1. Looked up from germline, CDR1 is MGHDK and CDR2 is SYGVNS. Unmatched junction bases numbered 6, after V lost 0 bases and J lost 4 bases. This CDR3 is 16 amino acids long. The full variable domain, its missing parts supplied by reference TRBV25-1 and TRBJ1-3, is EADIYQTPRYLVIGTGKKITLECSQTMGHDKMYWYQQDPGMELHLIHYSYGVNSTEKGDLSSESTVSRIRTEHFPLTLESARPSHTSQYLCASSEYFGTDGNTIYFGEGSWLTVV.

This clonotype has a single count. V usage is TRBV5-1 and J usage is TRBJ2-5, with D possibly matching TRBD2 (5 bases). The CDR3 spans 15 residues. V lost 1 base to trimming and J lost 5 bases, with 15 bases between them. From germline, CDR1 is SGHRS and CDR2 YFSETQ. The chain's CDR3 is CASSLSLGSGETQYF. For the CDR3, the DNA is TGCGCCAGCAGCTTGAGTCTGGGATCGGGGGAGACCCAGTACTTC.

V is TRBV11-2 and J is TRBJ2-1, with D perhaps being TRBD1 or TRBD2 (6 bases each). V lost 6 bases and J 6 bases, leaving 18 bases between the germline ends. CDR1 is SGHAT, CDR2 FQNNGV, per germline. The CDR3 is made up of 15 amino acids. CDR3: CASRLGGTQPNEQFF. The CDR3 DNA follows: TGTGCCAGCAGACTAGGGGGGACCCAGCCCAATGAGCAGTTCTTC.

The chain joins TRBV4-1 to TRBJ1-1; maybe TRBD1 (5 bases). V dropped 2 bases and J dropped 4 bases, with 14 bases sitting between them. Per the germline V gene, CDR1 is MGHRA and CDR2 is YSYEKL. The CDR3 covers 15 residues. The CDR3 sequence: CASSQNGAGGTEAFF. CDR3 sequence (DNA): TGCGCCAGCAGCCAAAACGGGGCGGGTGGCACTGAAGCTTTCTTT.

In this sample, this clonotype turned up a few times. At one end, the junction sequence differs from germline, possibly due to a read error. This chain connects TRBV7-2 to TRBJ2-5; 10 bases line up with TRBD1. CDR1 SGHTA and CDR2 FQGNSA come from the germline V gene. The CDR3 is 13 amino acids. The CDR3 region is CARSRGQGETQYF. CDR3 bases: TGTGCCAGGAGCCGAGGACAGGGGGAGACTCAGTACTTC.

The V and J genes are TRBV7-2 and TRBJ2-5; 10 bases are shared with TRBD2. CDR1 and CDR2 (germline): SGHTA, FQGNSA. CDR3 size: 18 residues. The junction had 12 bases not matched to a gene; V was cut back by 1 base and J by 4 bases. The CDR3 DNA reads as TGTGCCAGCAGCTTAGGGCTAGCGGGAGAAGTTGTGGTAGAGACCCAGTACTTC. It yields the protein CASSLGLAGEVVVETQYF. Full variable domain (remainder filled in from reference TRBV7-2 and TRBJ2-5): GAGVSQSPSNKVTEKGKDVELRCDPISGHTALYWYRQSLGQGLEFLIYFQGNSAPDKSGLPSDRFSAERTGGSVSTLTIQRTQQEDSAVYLCASSLGLAGEVVVETQYFGPGTRLLVL.

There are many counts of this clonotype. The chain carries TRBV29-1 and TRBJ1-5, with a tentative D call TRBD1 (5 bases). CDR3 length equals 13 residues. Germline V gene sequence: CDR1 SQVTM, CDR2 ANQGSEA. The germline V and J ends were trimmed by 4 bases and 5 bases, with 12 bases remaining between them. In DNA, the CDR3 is TGCAGCGTTGCCCGACAGCCTGATCAGCCCCAGCATTTT. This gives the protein CSVARQPDQPQHF.

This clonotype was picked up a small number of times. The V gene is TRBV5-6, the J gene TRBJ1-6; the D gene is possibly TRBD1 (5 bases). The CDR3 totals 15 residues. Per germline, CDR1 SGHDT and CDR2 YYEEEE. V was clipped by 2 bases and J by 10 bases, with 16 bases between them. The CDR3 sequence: CASSFETEKRSPLHF. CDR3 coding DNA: TGTGCCAGCAGCTTTGAGACAGAAAAGAGATCACCCCTCCACTTT.

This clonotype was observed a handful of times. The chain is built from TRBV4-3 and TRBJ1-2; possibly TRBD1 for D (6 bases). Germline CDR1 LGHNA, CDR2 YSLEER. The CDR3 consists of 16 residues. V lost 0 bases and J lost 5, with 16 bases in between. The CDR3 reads CASSQDPAGEGYGYTF. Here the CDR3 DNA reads TGCGCCAGCAGCCAAGATCCGGCAGGGGAGGGGTATGGCTACACCTTC.

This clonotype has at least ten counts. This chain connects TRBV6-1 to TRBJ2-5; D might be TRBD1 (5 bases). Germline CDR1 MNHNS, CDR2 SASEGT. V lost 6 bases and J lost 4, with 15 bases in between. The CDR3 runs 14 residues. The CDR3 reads CASRHRSLVETQYF. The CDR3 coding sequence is TGTGCCAGCAGGCACAGGAGTCTCGTAGAGACCCAGTACTTC.

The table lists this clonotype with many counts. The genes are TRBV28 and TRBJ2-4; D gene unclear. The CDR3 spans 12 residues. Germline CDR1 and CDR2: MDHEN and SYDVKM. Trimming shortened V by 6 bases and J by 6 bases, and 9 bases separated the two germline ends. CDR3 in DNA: TGTGCCAGCAGGAATATTCGAAACATTCAGTACTTC. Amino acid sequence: CASRNIRNIQYF.

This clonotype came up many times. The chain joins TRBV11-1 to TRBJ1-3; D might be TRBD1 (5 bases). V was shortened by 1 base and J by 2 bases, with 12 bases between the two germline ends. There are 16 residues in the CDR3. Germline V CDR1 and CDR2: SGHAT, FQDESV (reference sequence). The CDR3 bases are TGTGCCAGCAGCTTAGTCCGGGGGATGCCTGGAAACACCATATATTTT. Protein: CASSLVRGMPGNTIYF.

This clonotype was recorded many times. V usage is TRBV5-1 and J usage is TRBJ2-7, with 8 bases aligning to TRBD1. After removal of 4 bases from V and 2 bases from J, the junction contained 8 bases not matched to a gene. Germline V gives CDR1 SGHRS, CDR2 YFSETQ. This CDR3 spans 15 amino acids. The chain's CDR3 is CASSVGQGDPYEQYF. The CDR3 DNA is TGCGCCAGCAGCGTCGGACAGGGAGACCCCTACGAGCAGTACTTC.

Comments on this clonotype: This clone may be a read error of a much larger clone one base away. For the CDR3, the DNA is TGTGCCAGCAGCTTAGGTTTGGGACAGGAGTACACCATATATTTT. Protein: CASSLGLGQEYTIYF. The genes are TRBV7-6 and TRBJ1-3; 8 positions agree with TRBD1. V shed 1 base and J 8 bases; nucleotides not matched to a gene: 7. There are 15 residues in the CDR3. Germline values: CDR1 SGHVS, CDR2 FNYEAQ.